This T cell receptor (beta chain) was documented in a study of blood T cells in healthy people across ages (dated by TCRdb to between 2014 and 2017). Context from the whole study: In model experiments, template switching captured about one uniquely barcoded TCR beta cDNA molecule for every two T cells. Donors of different ages were randomly distributed across sequencing lanes to avoid experimental bias. Two additional independent replicas of 1 million unique cDNA reads from the same blood draw were analyzed for two donors (one aged 18 to 29 and one aged 80 or older). The study measured age-related changes in TCR beta repertoire diversity using deep sequencing normalized with unique cDNA molecular identifiers. Donors were grouped into four age groups: young (average approximately 16 years), middle-aged (around 39), aged (roughly 67) and long-lived (just over 80).

This clonotype appeared a few times. There is no known antigen for this receptor. No clone much larger than this one lies a single base away; base qualities are absent. The CDR3, cysteine through phenylalanine, is 14 amino acids long. The only DNA kept is the CDR3, 42 bases in frame from the first base. The germline V gene (reference sequence) supplies CDR1 MNHEY and CDR2 SMNVEV. V sheds 4 bases and J sheds 9 bases, leaving 16 bases between their ends. Findings and caveats that apply to the study as a whole: Total diversity estimates from one million sequenced T cells were considered lower bounds and underestimates. Observed TCR beta diversity correlated strongly with the percentage of naive T cells measured by flow cytometry. As age increased, observed TCR beta diversity per million T cells dropped in a roughly linear way, and a significant reduction was already evident by age about 40. Bulk unsorted PBMC profiling prevented conclusive comparison of naive and antigen-experienced compartments. The long-lived group showed more naive CD4+ T cells, fewer expanded clones and increased TCR diversity than the aged group, suggesting age selection. Donor CMV infection status was unknown, potentially confounding age-related changes in expanded clonotypes.

The library was made by 5' RACE. Instrument on record: Illumina HiSeq 2500. A second PCR of about 6 to 11 cycles was run with a J-beta primer mix and a sample-barcoded 5' primer. A template-switch 5' adaptor carrying 12 random nucleotides introduced a unique molecular identifier onto each TCR beta cDNA molecule. Each sample yielded at least 2.5 million CDR3-containing paired-end reads. First-strand cDNA synthesis was performed from all RNA using the Mint cDNA synthesis kit, with priming by a TRBC-specific oligonucleotide. Following uracil-DNA glycosylase treatment, a first 18-cycle PCR with universal primers M1SS and BC2_uni_R was performed on all cDNA. Processing in the source paper ran as follows. For normalization, 1 million high-quality reads were randomly selected from each sample, with every read carrying a distinct molecular identifier. Instead of being binned into consensus sequences, reads that shared molecular identifiers were thrown out. MiTCR, set to a Q25 quality threshold and the strictest error-elimination algorithm, was used for CDR3 identification, clonotype clustering and error correction. A nonparametric unseen species model with Euler transformation was used to estimate lower-bound total TCR beta diversity. TCRdb applied fastp at Q25 and MiXCR to the public reads, then kept only in-frame beta chains. Merged by CDR3 protein, the rows form single entries marked with the most common genes and DNA. It is TCRdb's table, rather than the study itself, that gives the V and J calls and clone size. A total of 950,000 to 1,200,000 distinct CDR3 sequences appear in this sample, 35% to 40% of them only once. Of the sample, about an eighth falls within the top ten clones.

The donors were roughly 40 Caucasian individuals from Russia, aged roughly 6 to 100 years, who were systemically healthy. Each donor gave 8 to 10 milliliters of peripheral blood, drawn into EDTA-treated Vacutainer tubes. Ficoll-Paque density-gradient centrifugation was used to isolate PBMCs, with at least 6.5 million per sample. Trizol reagent was used to extract total RNA from the PBMCs, yielding at least 5.5 micrograms per sample. The percentages of naive CD45RAhigh/CD27high T cells were determined by flow cytometry on a PBMC aliquot from every donor. The receptor's source is a man between 18 and 35 years old in good health. Material for sequencing was blood. The rearrangement combines TRBV27 with TRBJ2-1; TRBD2 is a possible D gene, resting on 5 matching bases. The CDR3 corresponds to CASSSVGSEGEQFF. The DNA sequence follows: TGTGCCAGCAGTTCCGTCGGATCCGAGGGTGAGCAGTTCTTC.